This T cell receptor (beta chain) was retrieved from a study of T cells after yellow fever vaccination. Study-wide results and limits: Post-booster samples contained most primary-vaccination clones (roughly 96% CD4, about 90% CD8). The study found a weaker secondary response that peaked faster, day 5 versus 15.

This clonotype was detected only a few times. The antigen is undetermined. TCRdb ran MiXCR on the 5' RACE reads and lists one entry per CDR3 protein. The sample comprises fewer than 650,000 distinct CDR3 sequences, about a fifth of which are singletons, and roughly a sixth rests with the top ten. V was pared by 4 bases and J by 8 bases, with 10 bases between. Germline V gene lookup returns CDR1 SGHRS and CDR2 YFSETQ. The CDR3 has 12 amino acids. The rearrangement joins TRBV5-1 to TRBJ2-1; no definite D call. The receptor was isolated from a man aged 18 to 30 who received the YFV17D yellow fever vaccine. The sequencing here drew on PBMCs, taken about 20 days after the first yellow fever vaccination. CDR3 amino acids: CASSRSVDEQFF. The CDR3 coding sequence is TGCGCCAGCAGCCGCAGCGTCGATGAGCAGTTCTTC.